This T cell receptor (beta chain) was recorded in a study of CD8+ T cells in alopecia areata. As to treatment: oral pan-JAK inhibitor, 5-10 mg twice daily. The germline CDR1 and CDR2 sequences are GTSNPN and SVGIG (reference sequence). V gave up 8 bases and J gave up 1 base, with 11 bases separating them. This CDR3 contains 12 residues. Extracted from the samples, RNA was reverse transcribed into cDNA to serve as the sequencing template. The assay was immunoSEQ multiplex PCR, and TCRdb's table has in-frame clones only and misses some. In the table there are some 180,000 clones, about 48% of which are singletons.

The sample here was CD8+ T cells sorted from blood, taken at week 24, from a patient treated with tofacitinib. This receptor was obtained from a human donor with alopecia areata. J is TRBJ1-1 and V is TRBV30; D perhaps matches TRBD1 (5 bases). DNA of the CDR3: TGTGCCGGGGCGGAGGAGAACACTGAAGCTTTCTTT. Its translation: CAGAEENTEAFF.